This T cell receptor (beta chain) was recorded in a study of shared clonotypes between healthy human individuals. The length of the CDR3 is 12 residues. CDR1 SQVTM and CDR2 ANQGSEA come from the germline V gene. The V gene lost 2 bases and the J gene lost 1 base, with 5 bases spanning the gap. CD45RO negativity and positive selection for CCR7 defined naive CD8 cells, a population that excluded terminally differentiated effector memory CD45RA+ cells. As regards this clone: Its antigen remains unidentified.

Measured with immunoSEQ multiplex PCR; TCRdb has only the in-frame clones, and not every one. The sample has approximately 1.9 million clones, around 93% seen once. Overall study results and limits: Tissues were not sampled, only blood, and their repertoires likely differ.

Sequenced sample: naive CD8+ T cells from PBMCs. The TCR originated in a man aged 18 to 29 in good health. Some clones in this sample may be carry-over from other donors' samples. The chain joins TRBV29-1 to TRBJ1-1; D unresolved. CDR3 amino acids: CSVELQNTEAFF. Here the CDR3 DNA reads TGCAGCGTTGAACTACAGAACACTGAAGCTTTCTTT.